The 23 T cell receptor beta chains listed next were all sequenced from one sample in a study of T cell changes during pregnancy in multiple sclerosis. The table came from immunoSEQ multiplex PCR; TCRdb's copy has only in-frame clones and leaves some out. The sample has about 110,000 clones; under 95% are singletons. The source was peripheral blood, collected after pregnancy. Receptors originate from a female donor with multiple sclerosis, enrolled in a pregnancy study.

This chain connects TRBV7-9 to TRBJ2-5; D uncertain. This CDR3 is built from 11 residues. The ends were cut back, 1 base at V and 9 bases at J, with 6 bases in the middle. Per germline, CDR1 SEHNR and CDR2 FQNEAQ (reference sequence). Here the CDR3 reads CASSLDEAQYF. CDR3 bases: TGTGCCAGCAGCTTAGACGAGGCCCAGTACTTC.

V usage is TRBV7-3 and J usage is TRBJ2-6; the D gene is possibly TRBD1 (6 bases). Germline CDR1 SGHTA, CDR2 FQGTGA. CDR3 size: 18 residues. Trimming left V 3 bases short and J 4 bases short, with 19 bases between. DNA for the CDR3: TGTGCCAGCAGCTTCCACAGGGCAGGGGCGAGGGGGGCCAACGTCCTGACTTTC. This gives the protein CASSFHRAGARGANVLTF.

The chain has TRBV27 and TRBJ2-2; D is perhaps TRBD2 (5 bases). The V gene's germline CDR1 is MNHEY and CDR2 SMNVEV (reference sequence). This CDR3 is built from 15 residues. Trimming took 2 bases from V and 6 from J, leaving 13 bases between them. The chain's CDR3 is CASSLESGAAGELFF. DNA of the CDR3: TGTGCCAGCAGTTTAGAGAGCGGAGCCGCCGGGGAGCTGTTTTTT.

V gene TRBV25-1 combines with J gene TRBJ2-1, with TRBD2 matching 10 bases. The junction had 6 bases not matched to a gene; V was cut back by 8 bases and J by 5 bases. This CDR3 has 14 residues. Per germline, CDR1 MGHDK and CDR2 SYGVNS. CDR3 residues: CASGIAGGNNEQFF. The CDR3 DNA sequence: TGTGCCAGCGGTATAGCGGGAGGTAACAATGAGCAGTTCTTC.

The chain combines TRBV12-5 with TRBJ1-2; D call uncertain. This CDR3 has 13 amino acids. CDR1 is LGHNT, CDR2 FRNRAP, per germline. The germline V and J ends were trimmed by 0 bases and 7 bases, with 9 bases remaining between them. DNA of the CDR3: TGTGCTAGTGGTTTGGTACCGGGTCCTGGCTACACCTTC. Residues: CASGLVPGPGYTF.

The rearrangement links TRBV18 to TRBJ2-1, with 10 bases fitting TRBD2. Germline trimming cut 1 base from V and 2 bases from J; bases unmatched to any gene: 11. The CDR3 is made up of 19 amino acids. Germline V gene lookup returns CDR1 KGHSH and CDR2 LQKENI. CDR3: CASSPLSLAGGNTYNEQFF. The CDR3, as DNA: TGTGCCAGCTCACCACTCTCTTTAGCGGGAGGAAATACCTACAATGAGCAGTTCTTC.

The chain recombines TRBV5-4 with TRBJ1-6; a weak D match, TRBD1 (5 bases). The CDR3 has 17 residues. The germline gives CDR1 SGHNT, CDR2 YYREEE (reference sequence). V lost 4 bases, J lost 0 bases, and 14 bases lay in between. The CDR3 loop is CASSQGLPSSYNSPLHF. In DNA form, the CDR3 reads TGTGCCAGCAGCCAGGGACTCCCGAGCTCCTATAATTCACCCCTCCACTTT.

This sequence joins TRBV11-2 and TRBJ2-7, with D perhaps matching TRBD2 (6 bases). With 0 bases removed from V and 6 bases from J, the gap between germline ends came to 12 bases. CDR1 is SGHAT and CDR2 is FQNNGV in the germline V gene. This CDR3 has 14 amino acids. CDR3 protein: CASSLDGGIGEQYF. The CDR3 DNA reads TGTGCCAGCAGCTTAGATGGGGGGATAGGCGAGCAGTACTTC.

This chain joins TRBV5-1 and TRBJ1-6; 8 positions match TRBD1. Trimming removed 1 base from V and 7 bases from J; junction bases left unmatched: 7. This CDR3 is 16 amino acids long. The germline gives CDR1 SGHRS, CDR2 YFSETQ. CDR3 loop: CASSLIQGGGNSPLHF. The CDR3 nucleotides read TGCGCCAGCAGCTTGATACAGGGGGGAGGGAATTCACCCCTCCACTTT.

CDR3 bases: TGTGCCAGCAGCGTAGGTTCAGGGGACTACGAGCAGTACTTC. Protein: CASSVGSGDYEQYF. The rearrangement joins TRBV9 to TRBJ2-7; D is possibly TRBD1 (6 bases). Germline loops: CDR1 SGDLS, CDR2 YYNGEE. Between the trimmed V and J ends, which lost 0 bases and 3 bases, there was a span of 10 bases. CDR3 length equals 14 residues.

The chain links TRBV11-2 to TRBJ2-1; D remains ambiguous. Germline V lookup: CDR1 SGHAT, CDR2 FQNNGV. CDR3 length: 13 residues. Trimming took off 1 base at V and 6 bases at J, with 7 bases between the two ends. DNA for the CDR3: TGTGCCAGCAGCTTAGCCGTTTCCAATGAGCAGTTCTTC. Translated, it gives CASSLAVSNEQFF.

The chain joins TRBV9 to TRBJ2-1; 7 nucleotides align to TRBD2. The germline V gene has CDR1 SGDLS and CDR2 YYNGEE. V trimming: 6 bases; J trimming: 6 bases; junction bases outside the gene matches: 9. The CDR3 has 14 residues. CDR3 sequence (DNA): TGTGCCAGCAACGAGGCGGGAGTTGGCAATGAGCAGTTCTTC. It yields the protein CASNEAGVGNEQFF.

The chain links TRBV30 to TRBJ1-5; 8 positions match TRBD1. The germline gives CDR1 GTSNPN, CDR2 SVGIG (reference sequence). V was pared by 6 bases and J by 7 bases, with 8 bases of the junction left unmatched. This CDR3 has 13 residues. DNA for the CDR3: TGTGCCTGCGGACAGGGTTCGGGACAGCCCCAGCATTTT. Translating gives CACGQGSGQPQHF.

The chain recombines TRBV11-2 with TRBJ2-7; 9 bases align to TRBD1. J lost 5 bases, V lost 2 bases, and 10 bases had no gene match. Germline lookup yields CDR1 SGHAT and CDR2 FQNNGV. The CDR3 has 16 residues. The CDR3 loop reads CASSLKTGGAYDEQYF. For the CDR3, the DNA is TGTGCCAGCAGCTTAAAAACAGGGGGCGCGTACGACGAGCAGTACTTC.

The chain carries TRBV5-1 and TRBJ2-3; D perhaps matches TRBD2 (6 bases). The CDR3 extends over 15 amino acids. V was pared by 4 bases and J by 4 bases, with 16 bases between. The germline CDR1 and CDR2 sequences are SGHRS and YFSETQ. This CDR3 reads CASSPPNRDSDTQYF. The CDR3 nucleotides are TGCGCCAGCAGCCCCCCCAACCGGGACTCAGATACGCAGTATTTT.

V and J are TRBV7-2 and TRBJ1-4; no definite D call. Germline CDR1 and CDR2: SGHTA and FQGNSA. This CDR3 comprises 13 residues. Trimming removed 3 bases from V and 8 bases from J, with 10 bases in between. The chain's CDR3 is CASSFGWEEKLFF. The CDR3 DNA sequence: TGTGCCAGCAGCTTTGGTTGGGAGGAAAAACTGTTTTTT.

The V gene is TRBV27, the J gene TRBJ1-2; TRBD1 aligns across 10 bases. Trimming cost V 8 bases and J 8 bases; bases outside gene matches: 26. This CDR3 has 19 residues. Germline CDR1 is MNHEY and CDR2 is SMNVEV (reference sequence). CDR3 in DNA: TGTGCCAGCCGAGACAGAAGACCCCACCCGGACAGGGGGACGACCGGCTACACCTTC. Residues: CASRDRRPHPDRGTTGYTF.

The V and J genes are TRBV19 and TRBJ1-5, with 7 positions matching TRBD1. Germline-derived CDR1 and CDR2 are LNHDA and SQIVND (reference sequence). This CDR3 contains 13 residues. The J segment lost 6 bases and the V segment lost 11 bases, leaving 10 bases of the junction unmatched. The DNA for the CDR3 is TGTGCCGGCTCACAGGGGTACGGTCAGCCCCAGCATTTT. It is translated as CAGSQGYGQPQHF.

This chain joins TRBV6-5 and TRBJ1-1; D is possibly TRBD1 (5 bases). With 6 bases removed from V and 5 bases from J, the gap between germline ends came to 10 bases. There are 12 residues in the CDR3. The germline gives CDR1 MNHEY, CDR2 SVGAGI. The CDR3 protein is CASSSGLTEAFF. CDR3 coding DNA: TGTGCCAGCAGCTCAGGGTTAACTGAAGCTTTCTTT.

The chain links TRBV28 to TRBJ2-1, with TRBD2 as a possible D gene (5 bases). V was pared by 5 bases and J by 3 bases, with 14 bases between. Germline V gene data show CDR1 as MDHEN and CDR2 as SYDVKM. CDR3 size: 15 residues. DNA of the CDR3: TGTGCCAGCAGTCCCTCAGGACTTTACTACAATGAGCAGTTCTTC. This translates into CASSPSGLYYNEQFF.

The chain recombines TRBV29-1 with TRBJ2-1, with TRBD2 identical over 12 bases. The CDR3 runs to 16 residues. Germline CDR1 and CDR2: SQVTM and ANQGSEA. With V trimmed by 6 bases and J by 0 bases, 6 bases remained unmatched. Written as DNA, the CDR3 is TGCAGCGTAGTGACTAGCGGGGGCCTCTCCTACAATGAGCAGTTCTTC. Its translation: CSVVTSGGLSYNEQFF.

The gene calls are TRBV4-2 and TRBJ1-1, with 7 bases aligning to TRBD1. Germline-derived CDR1 and CDR2 are LGHNA and YNFKEQ. CDR3 length: 14 residues. Trimming cost V 3 bases and J 4 bases; bases outside gene matches: 5. The CDR3 DNA is TGTGCCAGCAGCCACCTGACAGGGCCCACTGAAGCTTTCTTT. This translates into CASSHLTGPTEAFF.

The chain combines TRBV6-5 with TRBJ1-2; D gene ambiguous. The germline V gene encodes CDR1 MNHEY and CDR2 SVGAGI. V dropped 0 bases and J dropped 2 bases, with 13 bases sitting between them. The CDR3 length is 16 residues. The CDR3 protein is CASSYSLAAPNYGYTF. DNA for the CDR3: TGTGCCAGCAGTTACTCGCTGGCGGCTCCCAACTATGGCTACACCTTC.